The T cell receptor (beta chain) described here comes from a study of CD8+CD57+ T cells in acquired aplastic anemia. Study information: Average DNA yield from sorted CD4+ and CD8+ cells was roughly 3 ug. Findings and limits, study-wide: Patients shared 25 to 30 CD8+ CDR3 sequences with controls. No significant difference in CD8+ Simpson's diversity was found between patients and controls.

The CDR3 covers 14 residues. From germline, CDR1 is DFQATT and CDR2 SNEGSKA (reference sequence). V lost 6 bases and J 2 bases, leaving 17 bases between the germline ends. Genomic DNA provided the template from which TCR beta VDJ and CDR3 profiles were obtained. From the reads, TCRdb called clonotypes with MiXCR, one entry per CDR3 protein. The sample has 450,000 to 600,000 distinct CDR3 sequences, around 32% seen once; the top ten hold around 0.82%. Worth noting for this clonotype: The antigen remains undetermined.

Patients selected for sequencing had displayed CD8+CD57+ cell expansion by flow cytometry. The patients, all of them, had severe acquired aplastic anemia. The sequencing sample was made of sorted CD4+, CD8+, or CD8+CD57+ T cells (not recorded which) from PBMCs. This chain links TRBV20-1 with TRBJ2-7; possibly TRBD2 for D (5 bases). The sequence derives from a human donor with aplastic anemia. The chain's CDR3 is CSADPTSLAYEQYF. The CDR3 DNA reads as TGCAGTGCCGACCCCACTAGTTTGGCCTACGAGCAGTACTTC.